The present T cell receptor beta chain was sequenced within a study of beta chain features in type 1 diabetes. Whole-study results and caveats: The question of HLA type influencing TCRB rearrangement was one that remained unresolved here.

About this clone: As yet, its antigen is unknown.

Averaging approximately 120 mL, one heparinised blood draw was given by each donor. All of the isolated RNA was reverse transcribed, so expressed TCRB transcripts were sequenced. The table came from immunoSEQ multiplex PCR; TCRdb's copy has only in-frame clones and leaves some out. The sample has 300,000 to 400,000 clones; around 13% are singletons. Per germline, CDR1 SGHAT and CDR2 FQNNGV. V was shortened by 4 bases and J by 2 bases, with 6 bases between the two germline ends. CDR3 size: 13 residues. The TCR comes from a man aged 18 to 29 in good health. Sequencing was performed on naive CD4+ T cells from blood. The rearrangement joins TRBV11-2 to TRBJ2-1, with unresolved D. CDR3 nucleotide sequence: TGTGCCAGCAGCTCTTCCGCCTACAATGAGCAGTTCTTC. It yields the protein CASSSSAYNEQFF.